These 3 T cell receptor beta chains share one sample of origin, sequenced in a study of blood T cells in healthy people across ages. The use of a sample-barcoded 5' primer and a J-beta primer mix characterized a second PCR of about 7 to 12 cycles. TCRdb re-called the 5' RACE reads through MiXCR, storing one row per CDR3 protein. The sample gives fewer than 2,000,000 distinct CDR3 sequences, roughly 30% of which show up once; about 10% is in the top ten. The specimen was blood. These receptors were obtained from a young woman in good health.

The chain carries TRBV7-3 and TRBJ2-6; TRBD2 aligns across 10 bases. Germline V gives CDR1 SGHTA, CDR2 FQGTGA. V lost 1 base to trimming and J lost 0 bases; unmatched junction nucleotides: 15. This CDR3 is 22 amino acids long. Here the CDR3 reads CASSLSVGLASAPFSGANVLTF. The CDR3 region has the DNA TGTGCCAGCAGCTTAAGTGTGGGACTAGCGTCCGCCCCTTTCTCTGGGGCCAACGTCCTGACTTTC.

This clonotype was detected ten times or more. Sequence at one end of the junction differs from germline and may be a read error. V is TRBV19 and J is TRBJ1-2; D is perhaps TRBD1 (6 bases). This CDR3 has 13 residues. Germline CDR1 and CDR2: LNHDA and SQIVND (reference sequence). The CDR3 DNA sequence: TGTGCCAGCAGTACAGGGCCGAACTATGGCTACACCTTC. Protein product: CASSTGPNYGYTF.

In its sample, this clonotype was seen a few times. J is TRBJ2-5 and V is TRBV7-9; 11 nucleotides agree with TRBD2. Germline V gene sequence: CDR1 SEHNR, CDR2 FQNEAQ (reference sequence). The CDR3 consists of 17 residues. Trimming took 5 bases from V and 1 from J; bases not matched to a gene: 9. The CDR3 region has the DNA TGTGCCAGCAGCCTTCTAGCGGGAGGAGGGCCCCAAGAGACCCAGTACTTC. Amino acid sequence: CASSLLAGGGPQETQYF.